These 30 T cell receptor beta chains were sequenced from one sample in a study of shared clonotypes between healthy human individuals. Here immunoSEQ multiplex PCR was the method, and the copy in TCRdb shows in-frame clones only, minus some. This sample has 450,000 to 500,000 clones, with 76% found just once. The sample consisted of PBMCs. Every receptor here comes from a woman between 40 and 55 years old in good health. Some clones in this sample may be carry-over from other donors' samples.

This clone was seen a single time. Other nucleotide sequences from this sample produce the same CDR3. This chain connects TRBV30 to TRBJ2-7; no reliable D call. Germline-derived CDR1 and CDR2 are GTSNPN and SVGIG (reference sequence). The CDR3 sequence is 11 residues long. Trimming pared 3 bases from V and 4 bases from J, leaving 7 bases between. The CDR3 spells CAWRSAYEQYF. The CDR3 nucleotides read TGTGCCTGGAGGAGCGCATACGAGCAGTACTTC. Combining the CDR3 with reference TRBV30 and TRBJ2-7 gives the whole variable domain SQTIHQWPATLVQPVGSPLSLECTVEGTSNPNLYWYRQAAGRGLQLLFYSVGIGQISSEVPQNLSASRPQDRQFILSSKKLLLSDSGFYLCAWRSAYEQYFGPGTRLTVT.

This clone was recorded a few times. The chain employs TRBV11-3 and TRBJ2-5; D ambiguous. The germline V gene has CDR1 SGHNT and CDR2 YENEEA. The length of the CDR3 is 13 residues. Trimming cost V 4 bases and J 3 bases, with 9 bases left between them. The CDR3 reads CASSSDLKETQYF. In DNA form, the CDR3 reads TGTGCCAGCAGCTCGGACCTTAAAGAGACCCAGTACTTC.

CDR3: CASSKGGSNHEQYF. CDR3 coding DNA: TGTGCCAGTAGTAAGGGCGGGAGTAACCACGAGCAGTACTTC. The chain recombines TRBV19 with TRBJ2-7; TRBD2 agrees at 7 bases. The CDR3 is 14 residues long. The germline CDR1 and CDR2 sequences are LNHDA and SQIVND (reference sequence). V shed 4 bases and J 5 bases; nucleotides not matched to a gene: 8.

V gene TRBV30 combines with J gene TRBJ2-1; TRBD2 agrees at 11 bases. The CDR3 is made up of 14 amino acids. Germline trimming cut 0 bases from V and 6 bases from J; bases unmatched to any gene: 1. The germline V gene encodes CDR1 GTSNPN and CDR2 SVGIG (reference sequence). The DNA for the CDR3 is TGTGCCTGGAGTGTACTAGCGGGGGTCAATGAGCAGTTCTTC. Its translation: CAWSVLAGVNEQFF.

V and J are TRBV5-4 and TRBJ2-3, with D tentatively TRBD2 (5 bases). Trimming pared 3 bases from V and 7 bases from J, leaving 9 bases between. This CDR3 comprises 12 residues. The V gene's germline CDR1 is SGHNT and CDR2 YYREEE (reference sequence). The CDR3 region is CASSSERYTQYF. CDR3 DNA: TGTGCCAGCAGCTCAGAGCGGTATACGCAGTATTTT.

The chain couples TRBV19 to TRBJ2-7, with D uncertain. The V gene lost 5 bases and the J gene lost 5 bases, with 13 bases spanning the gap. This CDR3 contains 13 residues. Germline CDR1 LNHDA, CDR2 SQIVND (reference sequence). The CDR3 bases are TGTGCCAGTAGTGTCGCCCGCTTCCACGAGCAGTACTTC. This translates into CASSVARFHEQYF.

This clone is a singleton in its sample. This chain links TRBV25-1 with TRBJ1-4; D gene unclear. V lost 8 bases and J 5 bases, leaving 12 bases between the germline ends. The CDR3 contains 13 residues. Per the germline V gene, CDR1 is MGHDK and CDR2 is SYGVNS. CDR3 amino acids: CASGRRKNEKLFF. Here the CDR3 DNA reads TGTGCCAGCGGAAGGCGGAAGAATGAAAAACTGTTTTTT.

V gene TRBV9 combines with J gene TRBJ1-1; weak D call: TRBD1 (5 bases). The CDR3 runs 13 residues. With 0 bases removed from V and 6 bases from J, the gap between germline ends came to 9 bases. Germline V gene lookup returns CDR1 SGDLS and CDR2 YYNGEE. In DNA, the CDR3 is TGTGCCAGCAGCGTAGTGTGGGGGGCTGAAGCTTTCTTT. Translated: CASSVVWGAEAFF.

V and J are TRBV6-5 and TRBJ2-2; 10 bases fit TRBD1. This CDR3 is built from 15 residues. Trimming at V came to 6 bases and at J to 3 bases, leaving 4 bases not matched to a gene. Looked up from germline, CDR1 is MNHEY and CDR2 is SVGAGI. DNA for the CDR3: TGTGCCAGCAGGACCGGGACAGGGGACACCGGGGAGCTGTTTTTT. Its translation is CASRTGTGDTGELFF.

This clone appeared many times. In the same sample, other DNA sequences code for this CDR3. The CDR3: CASSLERGTEAFF. In DNA, the CDR3 is TGTGCCAGCAGCTTAGAGCGGGGAACTGAAGCTTTCTTT. V gene TRBV11-2 combines with J gene TRBJ1-1; no clear D. Germline V CDR1 and CDR2: SGHAT, FQNNGV. Trimming pared 0 bases from V and 5 bases from J, leaving 7 bases between. CDR3 length equals 13 residues.

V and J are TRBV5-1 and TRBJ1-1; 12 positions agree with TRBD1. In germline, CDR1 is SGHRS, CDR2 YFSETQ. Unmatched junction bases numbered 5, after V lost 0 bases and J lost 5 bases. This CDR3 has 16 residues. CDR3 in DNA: TGCGCCAGCAGCTTGGGCTCGGGACAGGGGGCGACTGAAGCTTTCTTT. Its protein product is CASSLGSGQGATEAFF.

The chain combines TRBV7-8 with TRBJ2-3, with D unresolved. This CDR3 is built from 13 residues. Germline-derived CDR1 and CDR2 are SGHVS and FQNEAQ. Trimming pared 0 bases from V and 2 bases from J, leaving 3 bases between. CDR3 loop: CASSLALTDTQYF. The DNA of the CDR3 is TGTGCCAGCAGCTTAGCCCTCACAGATACGCAGTATTTT. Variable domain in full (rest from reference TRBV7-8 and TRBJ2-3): GAGVSQSPRYKVAKRGQDVALRCDPISGHVSLFWYQQALGQGPEFLTYFQNEAQLDKSGLPSDRFFAERPEGSVSTLKIQRTQQEDSAVYLCASSLALTDTQYFGPGTRLTVL.

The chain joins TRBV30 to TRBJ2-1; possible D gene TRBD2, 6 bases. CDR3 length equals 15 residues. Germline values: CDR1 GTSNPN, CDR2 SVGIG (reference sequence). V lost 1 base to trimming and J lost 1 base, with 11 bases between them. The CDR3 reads CAWSDDGSSYNEQFF. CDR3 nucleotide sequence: TGTGCCTGGAGTGATGACGGGAGTTCCTACAATGAGCAGTTCTTC.

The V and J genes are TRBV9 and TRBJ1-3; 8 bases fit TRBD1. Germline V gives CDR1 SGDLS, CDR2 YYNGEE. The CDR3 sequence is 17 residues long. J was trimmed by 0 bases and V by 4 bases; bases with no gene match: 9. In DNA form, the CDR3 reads TGTGCCAGCAGCCCCGGGGGACAGGAGAGCTCTGGAAACACCATATATTTT. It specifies CASSPGGQESSGNTIYF.

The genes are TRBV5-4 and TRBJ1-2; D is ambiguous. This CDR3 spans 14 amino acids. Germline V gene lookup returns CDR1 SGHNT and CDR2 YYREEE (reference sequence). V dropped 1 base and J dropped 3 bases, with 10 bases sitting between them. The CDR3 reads CASSLRWEDYGYTF. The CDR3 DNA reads TGTGCCAGCAGCTTGCGATGGGAAGACTATGGCTACACCTTC.

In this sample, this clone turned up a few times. The CDR3 DNA is TGTGCCACTAGGATGGGGGACTATGGCTACACCTTC. Its protein product is CATRMGDYGYTF. The chain recombines TRBV28 with TRBJ1-2, with D possibly TRBD1 on 5 matching bases. The CDR3 contains 12 residues. Germline V gene sequence: CDR1 MDHEN, CDR2 SYDVKM. The V and J ends lost 10 bases and 3 bases respectively, with 12 bases between them.

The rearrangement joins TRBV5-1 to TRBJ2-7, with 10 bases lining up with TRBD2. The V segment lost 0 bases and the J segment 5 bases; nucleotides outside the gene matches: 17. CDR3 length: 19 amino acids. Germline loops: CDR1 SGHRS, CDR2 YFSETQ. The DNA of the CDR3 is TGCGCCAGCAGCTTGGCAGGAGCTAGCGGGAGAGGGGTAAGCAACGAGCAGTACTTC. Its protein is CASSLAGASGRGVSNEQYF.

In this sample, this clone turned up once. The DNA of the CDR3 is TGCGCCAGCAGCCAAGCTGGACGGGAGGGAGTAGATACGCAGTATTTT. It specifies CASSQAGREGVDTQYF. The rearrangement uses TRBV4-1 and TRBJ2-3; 8 bases fit TRBD2. Germline V gives CDR1 MGHRA, CDR2 YSYEKL. J was trimmed by 5 bases and V by 1 base; bases with no gene match: 8. This CDR3 spans 16 amino acids.

The CDR3 spells CASSLTSGRSYEQYF. The DNA of the CDR3 is TGTGCCAGCAGCCTCACTAGCGGGAGGTCCTACGAGCAGTACTTC. The chain employs TRBV11-2 and TRBJ2-7, with 12 nucleotides matching TRBD2. After removal of 5 bases from V and 1 base from J, the junction contained 3 bases not matched to a gene. CDR1 is SGHAT and CDR2 is FQNNGV in the germline V gene. The CDR3 has 15 residues.

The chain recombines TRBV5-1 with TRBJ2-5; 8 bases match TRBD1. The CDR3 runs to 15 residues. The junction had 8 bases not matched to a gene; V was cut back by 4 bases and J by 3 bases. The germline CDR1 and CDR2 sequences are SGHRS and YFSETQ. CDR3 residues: CASSGSGGGEETQYF. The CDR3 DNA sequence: TGCGCCAGCAGCGGCTCAGGGGGCGGTGAAGAGACCCAGTACTTC.

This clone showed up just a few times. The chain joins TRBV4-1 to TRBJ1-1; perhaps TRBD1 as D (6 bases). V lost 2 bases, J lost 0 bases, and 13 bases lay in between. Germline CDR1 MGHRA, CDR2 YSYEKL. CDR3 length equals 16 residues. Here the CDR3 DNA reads TGCGCCAGCAGCCAACACCTACAGGGAATGAACACTGAAGCTTTCTTT. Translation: CASSQHLQGMNTEAFF.

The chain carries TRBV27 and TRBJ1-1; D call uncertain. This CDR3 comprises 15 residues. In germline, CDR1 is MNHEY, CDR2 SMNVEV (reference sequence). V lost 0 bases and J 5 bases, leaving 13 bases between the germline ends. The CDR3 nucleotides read TGTGCCAGCAGTTTATCGTATGGGCAGCAAACTGAAGCTTTCTTT. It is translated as CASSLSYGQQTEAFF.

As DNA, the CDR3 is TGCGCCAGCAGTGAGTCAAGCGGGGTCGCAGGAGATACGCAGTATTTT. It specifies CASSESSGVAGDTQYF. The V and J genes are TRBV10-1 and TRBJ2-3; 7 positions agree with TRBD2. CDR3 length equals 16 residues. Looked up from germline, CDR1 is WNHNN and CDR2 is SYGVQD (reference sequence). V was clipped by 0 bases and J by 5 bases; unmatched bases: 8.

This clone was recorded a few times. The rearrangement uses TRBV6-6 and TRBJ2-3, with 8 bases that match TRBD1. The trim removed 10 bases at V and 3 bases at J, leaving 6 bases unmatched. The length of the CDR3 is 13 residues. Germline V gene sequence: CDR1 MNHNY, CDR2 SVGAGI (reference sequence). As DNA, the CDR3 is TGTGCCACCTTACAGGGGGTGACAGATACGCAGTATTTT. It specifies CATLQGVTDTQYF.

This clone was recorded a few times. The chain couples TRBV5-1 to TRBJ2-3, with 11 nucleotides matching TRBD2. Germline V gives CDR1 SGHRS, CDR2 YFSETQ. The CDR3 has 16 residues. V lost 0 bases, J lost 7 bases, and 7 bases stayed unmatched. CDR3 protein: CASSLGVGTSGYTQYF. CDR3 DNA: TGCGCCAGCAGCTTGGGAGTAGGGACTAGCGGTTATACGCAGTATTTT.

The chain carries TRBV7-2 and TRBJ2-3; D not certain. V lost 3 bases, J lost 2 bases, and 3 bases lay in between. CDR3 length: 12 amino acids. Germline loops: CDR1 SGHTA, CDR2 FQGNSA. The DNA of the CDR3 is TGTGCCAGCAGCTTCCCCACAGATACGCAGTATTTT. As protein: CASSFPTDTQYF.

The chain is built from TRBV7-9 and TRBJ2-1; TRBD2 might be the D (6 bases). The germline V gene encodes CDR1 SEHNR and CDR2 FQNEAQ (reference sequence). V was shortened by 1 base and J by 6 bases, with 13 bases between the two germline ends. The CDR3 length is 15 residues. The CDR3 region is CASSLVGGMGNEQFF. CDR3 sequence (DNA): TGTGCCAGCAGCTTAGTCGGCGGGATGGGCAATGAGCAGTTCTTC.

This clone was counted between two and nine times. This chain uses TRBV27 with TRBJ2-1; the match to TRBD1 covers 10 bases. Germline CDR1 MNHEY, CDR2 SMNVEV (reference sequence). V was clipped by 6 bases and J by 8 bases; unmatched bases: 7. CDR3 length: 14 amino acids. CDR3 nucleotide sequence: TGTGCCAGCAGAGAGGGGACAGGGGCTGATGAGCAGTTCTTC. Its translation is CASREGTGADEQFF.

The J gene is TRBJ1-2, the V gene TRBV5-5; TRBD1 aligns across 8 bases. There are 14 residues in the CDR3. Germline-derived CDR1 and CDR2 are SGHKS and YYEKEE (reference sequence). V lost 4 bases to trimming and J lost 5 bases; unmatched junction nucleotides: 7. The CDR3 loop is CASSPAQGGYGYTF. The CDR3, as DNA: TGTGCCAGCAGCCCTGCACAGGGGGGGTATGGCTACACCTTC.

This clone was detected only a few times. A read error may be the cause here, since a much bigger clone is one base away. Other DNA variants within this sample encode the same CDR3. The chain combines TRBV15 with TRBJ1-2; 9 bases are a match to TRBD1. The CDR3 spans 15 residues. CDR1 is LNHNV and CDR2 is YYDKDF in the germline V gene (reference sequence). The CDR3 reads CATSRATGGNYGYTF. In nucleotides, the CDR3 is TGTGCCACCAGCAGAGCGACAGGGGGAAACTATGGCTACACTTTC. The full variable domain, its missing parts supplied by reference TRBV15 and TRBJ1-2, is DAMVIQNPRYQVTQFGKPVTLSCSQTLNHNVMYWYQQKSSQAPKLLFHYYDKDFNNEADTPDNFQSRRPNTSFCFLDIRSPGLGDTAMYLCATSRATGGNYGYTFGSGTRLTVV.